The 18 T cell receptor beta chains below were found in one sample sequenced in a study of glioma-infiltrating T cells. The iRepertoire nested amplicon-rescue multiplex PCR amplified TCR alpha and beta CDR3s from RNA. TCRdb used MiXCR to reprocess the multiplex PCR reads, holding one entry per CDR3 protein. The sample records roughly 130,000 distinct CDR3 sequences, around 23% being singletons. The sample was glioma tissue, nonneoplastic brain tissue, or PBMCs (not recorded which). The receptors stem from a human donor with low-grade glioma or glioblastoma, undergoing nonglioma brain surgery, or in good health (not recorded which).

This clonotype occurred many times. The V gene is TRBV20-1, the J gene TRBJ1-1; D unclear. CDR3 size: 15 residues. Trimming took 0 bases from V and 5 from J, leaving 16 bases between them. In germline, CDR1 is DFQATT, CDR2 SNEGSKA (reference sequence). The CDR3 region is CSARDPGLGETEAFF. The CDR3 nucleotides read TGCAGTGCTAGAGATCCCGGCCTGGGTGAGACTGAAGCTTTCTTT.

A note on this clonotype: A read error may explain this, as a much larger clone is one base away. Without the conserved terminal phenylalanine or tryptophan, this CDR3 likely stems from a read error. The chain has TRBV7-2 and TRBJ1-1, with D tentatively TRBD1 (5 bases). This CDR3 has 13 residues. V was shortened by 5 bases and J by 3 bases, with 10 bases between the two germline ends. Germline assignment: CDR1 SGHTA and CDR2 FQGNSA. Here the CDR3 DNA reads TGTGCCAGCAGCGTAGACAGTTACACTGAAGCTTTCTCT. Protein sequence: CASSVDSYTEAFS.

Ten or more counts support this clonotype. The chain employs TRBV14 and TRBJ2-7; TRBD1 matches 7 bases. The V segment lost 2 bases and the J segment 3 bases; nucleotides outside the gene matches: 10. Germline V gives CDR1 SGHDN, CDR2 FVKESK. The CDR3 is 16 residues long. DNA for the CDR3: TGTGCCAGCAGCCAATCCGGGACAGATACGATCTACGAGCAGTACGTC. It encodes CASSQSGTDTIYEQYV.

This clonotype occurred many times. In DNA, the CDR3 is TGTGCCAGCAGTGCGGGGACTAGCACAGATACGCAGTATTTT. Its translation is CASSAGTSTDTQYF. This chain links TRBV6-4 with TRBJ2-3; TRBD2 is a possible D gene (6 bases). This CDR3 is built from 14 residues. V lost 4 bases, J lost 0 bases, and 8 bases lay in between. Per the germline V gene, CDR1 is MRHNA and CDR2 is SNTAGT.

The rearrangement joins TRBV7-2 to TRBJ2-5; no clear D. The CDR3 has 15 residues. The V and J ends lost 1 base and 5 bases respectively, with 14 bases between them. Germline V gene data show CDR1 as SGHTA and CDR2 as FQGNSA. The CDR3 protein is CASSLEPQLRETQYF. CDR3 DNA: TGTGCCAGCAGCTTAGAACCCCAGTTAAGGGAGACCCAGTACTTC.

This clonotype was seen just once. A clone one base away is much larger, so this may be a read error. The J gene is TRBJ1-1, the V gene TRBV18; D uncertain. The germline V gene encodes CDR1 KGHSH and CDR2 LQKENI. The CDR3 is made up of 13 amino acids. Trimming cost V 9 bases and J 3 bases, with 14 bases left between them. The CDR3 sequence is CARSRAADTEAFF. For the CDR3, the DNA is TGTGCCAGGTCAAGGGCGGCCGACACTGAAGCTTTCTTT. The variable domain in full, with the rest retrieved from reference TRBV18 and TRBJ1-1, is NAGVMQNPRHLVRRRGQEARLRCSPMKGHSHVYWYRQLPEEGLKFMVYLQKENIIDESGMPKERFSAEFPKEGPSILRIQQVVRGDSAAYFCARSRAADTEAFFGQGTRLTVV.

This chain uses TRBV7-2 with TRBJ2-7, with 8 nucleotides matching TRBD1. The junction had 9 bases not matched to a gene; V was cut back by 5 bases and J by 6 bases. The CDR3 contains 14 residues. CDR1 and CDR2 (germline): SGHTA, FQGNSA. In nucleotides, the CDR3 is TGTGCCAGCAGCCCACGGGGACAGGAAACCGAGCAGTACGTC. It translates to CASSPRGQETEQYV.

Many counts were recorded for this clonotype. At one of its ends the junction is not consistent with the germline gene, which may arise from a read error. This chain links TRBV6-6 with TRBJ1-2, with 8 positions matching TRBD1. Per germline, CDR1 MNHNY and CDR2 SVGAGI (reference sequence). This CDR3 spans 14 amino acids. CDR3 coding DNA: TGTACCAGCAGTTACGGACAGGGTGTCTATGGCTACACCTTC. Amino acids: CTSSYGQGVYGYTF.

The V gene is TRBV6-1, the J gene TRBJ2-3; 7 bases are shared with TRBD2. The CDR3 loop spans 14 amino acids. Trimming at V came to 10 bases and at J to 0 bases, leaving 7 bases not matched to a gene. Germline V gene sequence: CDR1 MNHNS, CDR2 SASEGT. The CDR3 DNA reads TGTGCCACCACCCTGGGAGGGAGCACAGATACGCAGTATTTT. The encoded protein is CATTLGGSTDTQYF.

The rearrangement links TRBV20-1 to TRBJ1-3, with TRBD1 as a possible D gene (6 bases). The CDR3 spans 14 residues. Germline CDR1 reads DFQATT; CDR2 reads SNEGSKA (reference sequence). V lost 3 bases, J lost 2 bases, and 11 bases lay in between. DNA of the CDR3: TGCAGTGCTAGGGTCGGGGGCACTGGAAACACCATATATTTT. Translated, it gives CSARVGGTGNTIYF.

In this sample, this clonotype turned up many times. CDR3 in DNA: TGCAGTGCTAGAGAAGGGGAGACCCAGTACTTC. It specifies CSAREGETQYF. J is TRBJ2-5 and V is TRBV20-1; no clear D. V lost 0 bases, J lost 5 bases, and 4 bases lay in between. Germline V gives CDR1 DFQATT, CDR2 SNEGSKA (reference sequence). This CDR3 spans 11 amino acids.

Ten or more counts support this clonotype. This chain connects TRBV7-2 to TRBJ2-5; 8 nucleotides align to TRBD1. From germline, CDR1 is SGHTA and CDR2 FQGNSA. Trimming cost V 4 bases and J 2 bases; bases outside gene matches: 9. The CDR3 has 16 amino acids. For the CDR3, the DNA is TGTGCCAGCAGCTCCCACAGGGGGAGGAGACAAGAGACCCAGTACTTC. It specifies CASSSHRGRRQETQYF.

In this sample, this clonotype turned up many times. The chain couples TRBV24-1 to TRBJ2-5, with a tentative D call TRBD2 (6 bases). From germline, CDR1 is KGHDR and CDR2 SFDVKD. Trimming shortened V by 0 bases and J by 1 base, and 11 bases separated the two germline ends. The CDR3 runs to 16 residues. CDR3 sequence reads: CATSDLRFGGQETQYF. For the CDR3, the DNA is TGTGCCACCAGTGATTTGAGGTTCGGGGGCCAAGAGACCCAGTACTTC.

In this sample, this clonotype turned up many times. The rearrangement uses TRBV20-1 and TRBJ2-5; maybe TRBD2 (6 bases). The CDR3 has 13 amino acids. Trimming shortened V by 3 bases and J by 4 bases, and 12 bases separated the two germline ends. Germline V lookup: CDR1 DFQATT, CDR2 SNEGSKA (reference sequence). The CDR3 coding sequence is TGCAGTGCTAGGGCCGGGAGCCCAGAGACCCAGTACTTC. Translated, it gives CSARAGSPETQYF.

The chain recombines TRBV29-1 with TRBJ1-2; TRBD1 is a possible D gene (5 bases). The V gene's germline CDR1 is SQVTM and CDR2 ANQGSEA. V gave up 6 bases and J gave up 4 bases, with 21 bases separating them. The CDR3 runs to 15 residues. The CDR3 region is CSVLLPDSVGYGYTF. Written as DNA, the CDR3 is TGCAGCGTCCTACTCCCCGACAGTGTAGGCTATGGCTACACCTTC.

V gene TRBV7-9 combines with J gene TRBJ1-1; no clear D gene. Per the germline V gene, CDR1 is SEHNR and CDR2 is FQNEAQ (reference sequence). V lost 2 bases and J lost 5, with 12 bases in between. This CDR3 has 14 residues. CDR3 in DNA: TGTGCCAGCAGCTTACCCAGCCCGGGAACTGAAGCTTTCTTT. Translated: CASSLPSPGTEAFF. The full variable domain, with the rest looked up from reference TRBV7-9 and TRBJ1-1, is DTGVSQNPRHKITKRGQNVTFRCDPISEHNRLYWYRQTLGQGPEFLTYFQNEAQLEKSRLLSDRFSAERPKGSFSTLEIQRTEQGDSAMYLCASSLPSPGTEAFFGQGTRLTVV.

This clonotype was picked up many times. This chain links TRBV6-1 with TRBJ2-3, with 9 bases identical to TRBD1. The CDR3 has 14 amino acids. The germline V gene encodes CDR1 MNHNS and CDR2 SASEGT. With V trimmed by 8 bases and J by 1 base, 4 bases remained unmatched. CDR3 in amino acids: CASGRTGGTDTQYF. CDR3 sequence (DNA): TGTGCCAGCGGCCGGACAGGGGGCACAGATACGCAGTATTTT.

The chain employs TRBV4-1 and TRBJ2-5, with 9 bases matching TRBD2. The germline V gene encodes CDR1 MGHRA and CDR2 YSYEKL. CDR3 length: 18 residues. V gave up 3 bases and J gave up 1 base; unmatched junction bases: 12. The CDR3 region is CASSHQGVAGATQETQYF. CDR3 in DNA: TGCGCCAGCAGCCACCAAGGGGTAGCGGGGGCCACCCAAGAGACCCAGTACTTC.